The rows below give T cell receptor beta chains drawn from one sample of a study of T-cell reconstitution after alpha-beta-depleted transplantation in children. TCRdb recomputed calls from the PCR reads with MiXCR, one row per CDR3 protein. The sample records roughly 300,000 distinct CDR3 sequences, 10% being singletons. Sequenced here: PBMCs from the stem cell graft donor, sampled from the stem cell graft. The receptors here all came from a human donor who donated a stem cell graft to a child with acute lymphoblastic leukemia. The CDR3 runs from the conserved cysteine through the conserved F or W. D genes are given only for firm matches. Only some rows state a clone size, as once, few, many or a class for expanded clones.

clone size	J gene	V gene	D gene	CDR3 protein	CDR3 DNA
-	TRBJ2-5	TRBV10-3	-	CAISGSSVQETQYF	TGTGCCATCAGTGGGTCTAGCGTACAAGAGACCCAGTACTTC
-	TRBJ2-3	TRBV12-3/TRBV12-4	TRBD2	CASSFGTSGRSLADTQYF	TGTGCCAGCAGTTTCGGGACTAGCGGGAGGTCATTGGCGGATACGCAGTATTTT
-	TRBJ2-1	TRBV7-2	TRBD2	CASSSGAGVGNEQFF	TGTGCCAGCAGCTCAGGAGCGGGAGTGGGCAATGAGCAGTTCTTC
-	TRBJ2-3	TRBV25-1	-	CASRDGGAPSADTQYF	TGTGCCAGCAGGGACGGAGGAGCGCCCTCAGCAGATACGCAGTATTTT
-	TRBJ2-7	TRBV5-1	TRBD2	CASSLSTSGRTVPYEQYF	TGCGCCAGCAGCTTGTCCACTAGCGGGAGGACGGTTCCCTACGAGCAGTACTTC
few	TRBJ2-3	TRBV20-1	TRBD2	CSAPRGELDTDTQYF	TGCAGTGCTCCCCGGGGGGAACTAGACACAGATACGCAGTATTTT
-	TRBJ1-1	TRBV7-2	-	CASSLGSVAEAFF	TGTGCCAGCAGCTTAGGATCTGTGGCTGAAGCTTTCTTT
few	TRBJ2-5	TRBV4-3	-	CASSQEAGIQTQYF	TGCGCCAGCAGCCAAGAAGCTGGCATACAGACCCAGTACTTC
-	TRBJ1-1	TRBV6-2/TRBV6-3	TRBD1	CASSATGAILNTEAFF	TGTGCCAGCAGTGCGACAGGGGCGATCCTGAACACTGAAGCTTTCTTT
few	TRBJ1-1	TRBV9	-	CASSSPDRNTEAFF	TGTGCCAGCAGCTCCCCGGACAGGAACACTGAAGCTTTCTTT
few	TRBJ2-1	TRBV7-2	TRBD1	CASSLFGTGENNEQFF	TGTGCCAGCAGCTTATTCGGGACAGGGGAAAACAATGAGCAGTTCTTC
few	TRBJ2-3	TRBV5-1	-	CASSLGQGMDTQYF	TGCGCCAGCAGCTTGGGGCAGGGGATGGATACGCAGTATTTT
many	TRBJ2-6	TRBV29-1	TRBD1	CSVPDRGRGANVLTF	TGCAGCGTGCCTGACAGGGGGCGTGGGGCCAACGTCCTGACTTTC
-	TRBJ2-7	TRBV5-1	-	CASSFERSPPGEQYF	TGCGCCAGCAGCTTTGAGCGGTCTCCACCCGGCGAGCAGTACTTC
-	TRBJ2-7	TRBV4-1	-	CASSQGDGPYEQYF	TGCGCCAGCAGCCAAGGGGACGGACCCTACGAGCAGTACTTC
few	TRBJ2-6	TRBV5-1	-	CASSLDRVLTF	TGCGCCAGCAGCTTGGATCGGGTCCTGACTTTC
few	TRBJ2-4	TRBV20-1	TRBD2	CSASGAASGRVAKNIQYF	TGCAGTGCTAGTGGCGCGGCTAGCGGGAGGGTAGCCAAAAACATTCAGTACTTC
many	TRBJ2-7	TRBV6-5	-	CASSYSGRSYEQYF	TGTGCCAGCAGTTACTCGGGACGTTCCTACGAGCAGTACTTC
few	TRBJ2-3	TRBV6-1	TRBD2	CASRLAGESGRTDTQYF	TGTGCCAGCAGACTAGCGGGAGAGAGTGGTAGGACAGATACGCAGTATTTT
few	TRBJ2-1	TRBV7-8	-	CASSQGQDRYNEQFF	TGTGCCAGCAGCCAAGGTCAAGACAGGTACAATGAGCAGTTCTTC
few	TRBJ2-5	TRBV28	-	CASSRVLETQYF	TGTGCCAGCAGTCGGGTATTGGAGACCCAGTACTTC
-	TRBJ2-1	TRBV12-3/TRBV12-4	TRBD2	CASSHSGRINEQFF	TGTGCCAGCAGTCATAGCGGGAGAATCAATGAGCAGTTCTTC
-	TRBJ2-2	TRBV7-2	-	CASSPPPYTGELFF	TGTGCCAGCAGCCCCCCTCCGTACACCGGGGAGCTGTTTTTT
few	TRBJ2-1	TRBV7-9	TRBD1	CASIGTGSEQFF	TGTGCCAGCATCGGGACAGGGAGTGAGCAGTTCTTC
-	TRBJ2-2	TRBV3-1	TRBD2	CASSQPGLQNTGELFF	TGTGCCAGCAGCCAACCGGGACTACAGAACACCGGGGAGCTGTTTTTT
few	TRBJ2-1	TRBV7-9	TRBD2	CASSLAPGGEGDEQFF	TGTGCCAGCAGCTTAGCGCCTGGCGGGGAGGGCGATGAGCAGTTCTTC
-	TRBJ1-2	TRBV11-2	-	CASSLVAGTPNYGYTF	TGTGCCAGCAGCTTAGTCGCGGGGACTCCTAACTATGGCTACACCTTC
few	TRBJ2-3	TRBV6-1	-	CASFAFGDTQYF	TGTGCCAGCTTCGCCTTCGGAGATACGCAGTATTTT
many	TRBJ2-7	TRBV10-3	TRBD1	CAISEGTGFPYEQYF	TGTGCCATCAGTGAGGGGACAGGGTTTCCCTACGAGCAGTACTTC